These 18 T cell receptor beta chains were sequenced from one sample in a study of cytomegalovirus exposure and HLA in healthy donors. The PCR made use of 60 Vbeta and 13 Jbeta primers. Method: immunoSEQ multiplex PCR; TCRdb's copy keeps in-frame clones and lacks some. The table records 90,000 to 100,000 clones, about 81% of them present only once. Sample: PBMCs. These TCRs come from a man aged 40-49 years in good health and CMV-seronegative.

The V call is TRBV5-4, the J call TRBJ2-1, with a tentative D call TRBD1 (6 bases). Germline V gene sequence: CDR1 SGHNT, CDR2 YYREEE (reference sequence). The CDR3 is 15 amino acids. The germline V and J ends were trimmed by 6 bases and 6 bases, with 19 bases remaining between them. The CDR3 DNA reads as TGTGCCAGCATCCTTGACAGGAACCTTGGCAATGAGCAGTTCTTC. As protein: CASILDRNLGNEQFF.

The chain has TRBV6-5 and TRBJ2-7; 7 nucleotides match TRBD1. Germline CDR1 MNHEY, CDR2 SVGAGI. This CDR3 comprises 13 residues. V lost 4 bases to trimming and J lost 3 bases; unmatched junction nucleotides: 3. In nucleotides, the CDR3 is TGTGCCAGCAGTTCCAGGGACAGCTACGAGCAGTACTTC. Translated, it gives CASSSRDSYEQYF.

This clone was picked up a small number of times. The chain combines TRBV7-9 with TRBJ2-7; D is ambiguous. The CDR3 covers 12 residues. Trimming took 1 base from V and 5 from J, leaving 6 bases between them. Germline CDR1 SEHNR, CDR2 FQNEAQ (reference sequence). The CDR3 DNA reads TGTGCCAGCAGCTTAGAGCGTCACGAGCAGTACTTC. This sequence encodes CASSLERHEQYF.

The chain combines TRBV7-2 with TRBJ1-1; D may be TRBD1 (6 bases). The germline gives CDR1 SGHTA, CDR2 FQGNSA. This CDR3 has 16 amino acids. The V end was cut by 6 bases, the J end by 1 base, with 18 bases between. The DNA for the CDR3 is TGTGCCAGCAGACAGCAGGGGCCTCACCCGAACACTGAAGCTTTCTTT. Translating it yields CASRQQGPHPNTEAFF.

The chain recombines TRBV2 with TRBJ2-1; weak D call: TRBD2 (6 bases). V was pared by 5 bases and J by 2 bases, with 13 bases between. CDR1 and CDR2 from the germline V gene are SNHLY and FYNNEI. The CDR3 consists of 15 residues. CDR3 coding DNA: TGTGCCAGCAGTCCGCGGGATCCCACCTACAATGAGCAGTTCTTC. It yields the protein CASSPRDPTYNEQFF. Together with reference TRBV2 and TRBJ2-1, the CDR3 gives the full variable domain: EPEVTQTPSHQVTQMGQEVILRCVPISNHLYFYWYRQILGQKVEFLVSFYNNEISEKSEIFDDQFSVERPDGSNFTLKIRSTKLEDSAMYFCASSPRDPTYNEQFFGPGTRLTVL.

The chain is built from TRBV18 and TRBJ1-2; D remains unclear. Looked up from germline, CDR1 is KGHSH and CDR2 is LQKENI. This CDR3 contains 11 residues. The V gene lost 5 bases and the J gene lost 7 bases, with 8 bases spanning the gap. CDR3 nucleotides: TGTGCCAGCTCATCCACTGCTGGCTACACCTTC. Translating gives CASSSTAGYTF. Filled out from reference TRBV18 and TRBJ1-2, the complete variable domain reads NAGVMQNPRHLVRRRGQEARLRCSPMKGHSHVYWYRQLPEEGLKFMVYLQKENIIDESGMPKERFSAEFPKEGPSILRIQQVVRGDSAAYFCASSSTAGYTFGSGTRLTVV.

This clone was seen a single time. This CDR3 is also generated by other DNA sequences in the sample. This rearrangement joins TRBV30 to TRBJ1-5; 7 bases map to TRBD1. CDR3 size: 13 residues. Trimming took 2 bases from V and 4 from J; bases not matched to a gene: 2. The germline CDR1 and CDR2 sequences are GTSNPN and SVGIG (reference sequence). The CDR3 region has the DNA TGTGCCTGGAGTCGACAGGGAAATCAGCCCCAGCATTTT. Protein: CAWSRQGNQPQHF.

The chain uses TRBV11-3 and TRBJ2-1; TRBD1 matches at 10 bases. CDR1 and CDR2 (germline): SGHNT, YENEEA. The CDR3 is made up of 16 amino acids. V lost 0 bases to trimming and J lost 5 bases; unmatched junction nucleotides: 4. CDR3 nucleotide sequence: TGTGCCAGCAGCTTAGAGGGGACAGGGGCCCACAATGAGCAGTTCTTC. It is translated as CASSLEGTGAHNEQFF.

This rearrangement joins TRBV5-1 to TRBJ1-5; D possibly corresponds to TRBD1 (5 bases). Germline-derived CDR1 and CDR2 are SGHRS and YFSETQ. CDR3 size: 14 residues. V was cut by 0 bases and J by 1 base, with 5 bases left in between. The CDR3 reads CASSLEGSNQPQHF. In DNA, the CDR3 is TGCGCCAGCAGCTTGGAGGGGAGCAATCAGCCCCAGCATTTT.

This clone was observed a few times. The chain recombines TRBV6-6 with TRBJ1-2, with TRBD1 matching 8 bases. The germline V gene encodes CDR1 MNHNY and CDR2 SVGAGI (reference sequence). V lost 6 bases, J lost 7 bases, and 4 bases stayed unmatched. The CDR3 is 12 residues long. The CDR3 loop is CASSLTGVGYTF. As DNA, the CDR3 is TGTGCCAGCAGCCTGACAGGGGTTGGCTACACCTTC.

This sequence joins TRBV9 and TRBJ1-3; 7 positions agree with TRBD1. The CDR3 is 15 amino acids. The V and J ends lost 4 bases and 0 bases, in that order; junction bases with no gene match: 4. CDR1 and CDR2 from the germline V gene are SGDLS and YYNGEE. CDR3 amino acids: CASSKGTVSGNTIYF. DNA for the CDR3: TGTGCCAGCAGCAAGGGGACAGTCTCTGGAAACACCATATATTTT.

The chain employs TRBV29-1 and TRBJ1-5, with TRBD1 as a possible D gene (5 bases). This CDR3 is built from 12 residues. Germline values: CDR1 SQVTM, CDR2 ANQGSEA. The CDR3 sequence: CSVGDSNQPQHF. Here the CDR3 DNA reads TGCAGTGTAGGGGATAGCAATCAGCCCCAGCATTTT.

The rearrangement uses TRBV4-1 and TRBJ2-5, with 12 nucleotides matching TRBD2. After removal of 4 bases from V and 1 base from J, the junction contained 1 base not matched to a gene. In germline, CDR1 is MGHRA, CDR2 YSYEKL. The CDR3 covers 15 residues. CDR3 nucleotides: TGCGCCAGCAGCCCTAGCGGGGGGGCCCAAGAGACCCAGTACTTC. This sequence encodes CASSPSGGAQETQYF.

The V call is TRBV5-1, the J call TRBJ2-7; D is unclear. Germline V gives CDR1 SGHRS, CDR2 YFSETQ. Trimming took 4 bases from V and 2 from J, leaving 13 bases between them. The CDR3 runs 14 residues. CDR3 region: CASSPETAAYEQYF. The CDR3 DNA is TGCGCCAGCAGCCCGGAGACGGCTGCCTACGAGCAGTACTTC.

The chain is built from TRBV10-2 and TRBJ2-7; D possibly corresponds to TRBD1 (5 bases). Germline CDR1 reads WSHSY; CDR2 reads SAAADI. The V and J ends lost 4 bases and 0 bases respectively, with 13 bases between them. The CDR3 runs to 15 residues. CDR3 in amino acids: CASSAAQASSYEQYF. The DNA for the CDR3 is TGCGCCAGCAGTGCTGCACAGGCCAGCTCCTACGAGCAGTACTTC.

V usage is TRBV18 and J usage is TRBJ1-2, with D possibly being TRBD1 (6 bases). CDR1 KGHSH and CDR2 LQKENI come from the germline V gene. This CDR3 contains 16 residues. V was trimmed by 0 bases and J by 7 bases, leaving 18 bases between them. The CDR3, as DNA: TGTGCCAGCTCACCACCTTCTGCCGGACAGTCCGCTGGCTACACCTTC. Protein product: CASSPPSAGQSAGYTF.

The rearrangement uses TRBV19 and TRBJ2-3, with 7 bases aligning to TRBD2. The CDR3 consists of 17 residues. The ends lost 0 bases at V and 2 bases at J; junction bases unmatched: 8. The germline V gene has CDR1 LNHDA and CDR2 SQIVND (reference sequence). DNA of the CDR3: TGTGCCAGTAGTATAGACTTGCGGGGGACCAACACAGATACGCAGTATTTT. This gives the protein CASSIDLRGTNTDTQYF.

V and J are TRBV2 and TRBJ2-5, with TRBD2 identical over 8 bases. The germline V gene encodes CDR1 SNHLY and CDR2 FYNNEI. The CDR3 sequence is 14 residues long. V dropped 8 bases and J dropped 5; count of bases not matched to a gene: 10. The CDR3 region has the DNA TGTGCCAGCGCTTCTCTAAGCGGGGGTGAGACCCAGTACTTC. This translates into CASASLSGGETQYF.